The 19 T cell receptor beta chains below were found in one sample sequenced in a study of blood T cell repertoires in COVID-19. The method was immunoSEQ multiplex PCR; TCRdb's version includes in-frame clones alone and lacks a portion of them. Here the sample spans over 130,000 clones, about 88% being singletons. The sample consisted of peripheral blood. The receptors stem from a human donor with COVID-19, enrolled during active disease. The donor label of this sample is uncertain.

This clone was counted at least ten times. V usage is TRBV11-2 and J usage is TRBJ1-1; D is ambiguous. Trimming left V 7 bases short and J 8 bases short, with 14 bases between. Germline V gives CDR1 SGHAT, CDR2 FQNNGV. CDR3 length equals 12 residues. This chain's CDR3 is CASTLLSREAFF. CDR3 nucleotides: TGTGCCAGCACCCTTTTGTCGAGGGAAGCTTTCTTT.

This sequence joins TRBV28 and TRBJ2-7; 8 bases line up with TRBD1. This CDR3 spans 14 amino acids. Germline V gene data show CDR1 as MDHEN and CDR2 as SYDVKM. V was pared by 6 bases and J by 4 bases, with 8 bases of the junction left unmatched. The CDR3 protein is CASSPPQGGYEQYF. DNA of the CDR3: TGTGCCAGCAGCCCCCCACAGGGGGGTTACGAGCAGTACTTC. Complete variable domain (other parts from reference TRBV28 and TRBJ2-7): DVKVTQSSRYLVKRTGEKVFLECVQDMDHENMFWYRQDPGLGLRLIYFSYDVKMKEKGDIPEGYSVSREKKERFSLILESASTNQTSMYLCASSPPQGGYEQYFGPGTRLTVT.

V is TRBV3-1 (or the pseudogene TRBV3-2) and J is TRBJ1-4, with D hard to call. V was trimmed by 1 base and J by 8 bases, leaving 11 bases between them. CDR3 length equals 14 residues. Germline CDR1 reads LGHDT; CDR2 reads YNNKEL (reference sequence). The CDR3 bases are TGTGCCAGCAGCCAAGCGAGTGGTGAAGAAAAACTGTTTTTT. Translated: CASSQASGEEKLFF.

This chain joins TRBV9 and TRBJ1-6; D might be TRBD1 (6 bases). Trimming pared 7 bases from V and 10 bases from J, leaving 18 bases between. Per the germline V gene, CDR1 is SGDLS and CDR2 is YYNGEE. The CDR3 covers 14 residues. CDR3 sequence reads: CASAWGQENSPLHF. CDR3 bases: TGTGCCAGCGCCTGGGGGCAGGAAAACTCACCCCTCCACTTT.

CDR3 nucleotides: TGTGCCTGGAGTGTAGAGGACAGGGGGGAAAAACTGTTTTTT. Translating it yields CAWSVEDRGEKLFF. The rearrangement links TRBV30 to TRBJ1-4, with 10 bases aligning to TRBD1. This CDR3 has 14 amino acids. Trimming took 0 bases from V and 8 from J; bases not matched to a gene: 3. CDR1 and CDR2 (germline): GTSNPN, SVGIG (reference sequence).

This chain joins TRBV2 and TRBJ1-1; no clear D gene. With 3 bases removed from V and 3 bases from J, the gap between germline ends came to 8 bases. The germline V gene encodes CDR1 SNHLY and CDR2 FYNNEI. The CDR3 runs 13 residues. The CDR3 reads CASSDQVHTEAFF. DNA of the CDR3: TGTGCCAGCAGTGATCAGGTTCACACTGAAGCTTTCTTT.

This CDR3 is CASSQAETVPTGELFF. Here the CDR3 DNA reads TGTGCCAGCAGCCAGGCTGAGACAGTTCCCACCGGGGAGCTGTTTTTT. The genes are TRBV4-2 and TRBJ2-2; D is possibly TRBD1 (5 bases). The V and J ends lost 3 bases and 4 bases respectively, with 15 bases between them. This CDR3 region has 16 residues. Germline CDR1 and CDR2: LGHNA and YNFKEQ.

The V and J genes are TRBV12-3 or TRBV12-4 and TRBJ1-2; possibly TRBD1 for D (6 bases). Trimming cost V 2 bases and J 5 bases, with 9 bases left between them. The CDR3 is 13 residues long. CDR3 sequence reads: CASSLRQGYGYTF. For the CDR3, the DNA is TGTGCCAGCAGTTTACGGCAGGGGTATGGCTACACCTTC.

The rearrangement links TRBV10-1 to TRBJ2-5, with TRBD1 matching 8 bases. There are 15 residues in the CDR3. The germline V gene encodes CDR1 WNHNN and CDR2 SYGVQD (reference sequence). Trimming took 2 bases from V and 5 from J; bases not matched to a gene: 7. The CDR3 bases are TGCGCCAGCAGTGAGAGCCAGGGGGCAAGGGAGACCCAGTACTTC. Its translation: CASSESQGARETQYF.

The V and J genes are TRBV7-7 and TRBJ2-7; 13 bases are a match to TRBD2. The CDR3 totals 15 residues. Germline V CDR1 and CDR2: SSHAT, FNYEAQ (reference sequence). Germline trimming cut 5 bases from V and 6 bases from J; bases unmatched to any gene: 7. In DNA, the CDR3 is TGTGCCAGCAGCCCAAGGACTAGCGGGGGCGGCGAGCAGTACTTC. Its protein is CASSPRTSGGGEQYF.

This sequence joins TRBV5-1 and TRBJ2-2, with 9 bases identical to TRBD1. Germline CDR1 is SGHRS and CDR2 is YFSETQ. This CDR3 region has 14 residues. V shed 3 bases, J shed 5 bases, and the junction held 2 bases outside the gene matches. The CDR3 region has the DNA TGCGCCAGCAGCTCCGGGACAGGGACCGGGGAGCTGTTTTTT. Amino acids: CASSSGTGTGELFF.

V gene TRBV11-2 combines with J gene TRBJ2-2; D call uncertain. Trimming shortened V by 5 bases and J by 0 bases, and 16 bases separated the two germline ends. The CDR3 length is 17 residues. CDR1 and CDR2 from the germline V gene are SGHAT and FQNNGV. The CDR3 nucleotides are TGTGCCAGCAGCCCTGGTGAGTGGGCTTCGAACACCGGGGAGCTGTTTTTT. It specifies CASSPGEWASNTGELFF.

This clone was observed once. The V gene is TRBV13, the J gene TRBJ2-7; TRBD2 matches 9 bases. This CDR3 has 18 amino acids. Germline V lookup: CDR1 PRHDT, CDR2 FYEKMQ (reference sequence). The ends lost 1 base at V and 2 bases at J; junction bases unmatched: 12. Written as DNA, the CDR3 is TGTGCCAGCAGCTTAGAAAAAGTCTTAGCGGGGGCCCCCTACGAGCAGTACTTC. This sequence encodes CASSLEKVLAGAPYEQYF.

V is TRBV19 and J is TRBJ1-6, with D tentatively TRBD1 (5 bases). The V gene lost 6 bases and the J gene lost 2 bases, with 11 bases spanning the gap. This CDR3 region has 15 residues. Germline loops: CDR1 LNHDA, CDR2 SQIVND (reference sequence). The CDR3 sequence: CASRPTVPYNSPLHF. In DNA form, the CDR3 reads TGTGCCAGTAGACCGACAGTTCCCTATAATTCACCCCTCCACTTT.

V gene TRBV10-3 combines with J gene TRBJ1-1; 7 bases match TRBD1. The CDR3 loop spans 15 amino acids. The trim removed 10 bases at V and 1 base at J, leaving 12 bases unmatched. Germline V gene data show CDR1 as ENHRY and CDR2 as SYGVKD. DNA for the CDR3: TGTGCCACACAAAACACGGGACAGACGAACACTGAAGCTTTCTTT. This translates into CATQNTGQTNTEAFF.

The chain has TRBV12-3 or TRBV12-4 and TRBJ1-4; the D is unclear. This CDR3 has 12 amino acids. The V gene lost 5 bases and the J gene lost 8 bases, with 9 bases spanning the gap. CDR3 sequence reads: CASSPVGEKLFF. Here the CDR3 DNA reads TGTGCCAGCAGTCCGGTCGGGGAAAAACTGTTTTTT.

This chain joins TRBV6-2 or TRBV6-3 and TRBJ1-2, with TRBD1 as a possible D gene (6 bases). The CDR3 runs to 16 residues. In germline, CDR1 is MNHEY, CDR2 SVGEGT. V lost 5 bases to trimming and J lost 0 bases, with 16 bases between them. CDR3 in amino acids: CASSTRTDETNYGYTF. The CDR3 DNA reads as TGTGCCAGCAGTACCCGGACAGACGAAACTAACTATGGCTACACCTTC.

This clone has more than one count but fewer than ten. The chain uses TRBV28 and TRBJ2-3; D might be TRBD2 (7 bases). The ends were cut back, 3 bases at V and 4 bases at J, with 11 bases in the middle. Per the germline V gene, CDR1 is MDHEN and CDR2 is SYDVKM. The CDR3 has 14 amino acids. The CDR3 DNA reads as TGTGCCAGCAGTTTGGAGGGGGGGGCAGATACGCAGTATTTT. Residues: CASSLEGGADTQYF.

The chain links TRBV28 to TRBJ2-7; TRBD1 aligns across 10 bases. Germline V gene data show CDR1 as MDHEN and CDR2 as SYDVKM. The CDR3 is 14 residues long. The J segment lost 2 bases and the V segment lost 6 bases, leaving 4 bases of the junction unmatched. The CDR3 loop reads CASRGDRGAYEQYF. In DNA form, the CDR3 reads TGTGCCAGCAGGGGGGACAGGGGAGCCTACGAGCAGTACTTC.